This T cell receptor beta chain was profiled in a study of graft-versus-host responses after intestinal transplantation. Study-level information: Multivisceral, liver-intestinal, or isolated intestinal transplants were performed in recipients. Recipients across the board were started on anti-thymocyte globulin induction, then kept on tacrolimus and steroids for about three years.

Method: immunoSEQ multiplex PCR; TCRdb's copy keeps in-frame clones and lacks some. Here the sample spans 7,000 to 9,000 clones, 31% being singletons. The CDR3 is made up of 15 amino acids. Germline-derived CDR1 and CDR2 are LNHDA and SQIVND (reference sequence). V lost 2 bases to trimming and J lost 8 bases, with 16 bases between them. The sample holds a few counts of this clone. The material was alloreactive CD4+ T cells from a mixed lymphocyte reaction culture, obtained before intestinal transplant. As for subset: CFSE-low proliferating T cells sorted from roughly six-day pre-transplant mixed lymphocyte reaction (GvH or HvG direction). J is TRBJ2-1 and V is TRBV19; D possibly corresponds to TRBD1 (6 bases). The clonotype originates from a human patient who received an intestinal transplant. CDR3 sequence (DNA): TGTGCCAGTAGTATATCGGTCAGGGGACGCTATGAGCAGTTCTTC. Its protein product is CASSISVRGRYEQFF.